The clone carrying this T cell receptor beta chain was recorded at least ten times. Its antigen is not known. This CDR3 has 16 residues. The V gene's germline CDR1 is KGHDR and CDR2 SFDVKD. Trimming at V came to 4 bases and at J to 5 bases, leaving 11 bases not matched to a gene. The data originate from a study of blood T cells in healthy people across ages. Study outcomes and limitations: PBMC samples, being unsorted, prevented any conclusive comparison of naive and antigen-experienced cells. CMV status of donors was not determined, possibly confounding expanded clonotype changes.

For the second PCR, which ran for 7 to 11 cycles, a sample-barcoded 5' primer and a J-beta primer mix were used. Every cDNA was tagged by a template-switch adaptor with 12 random nucleotides. TCRdb processed the 5' RACE reads anew with MiXCR; each CDR3 protein has one entry. The sample lists 1.5 million to 2 million distinct CDR3 sequences; approximately 28% were seen once. The chain recombines TRBV24-1 with TRBJ2-5; the match to TRBD2 covers 8 bases. This sequence originates from a woman between 25 and 40 years old in good health. The source material was blood. The CDR3 protein is CATSDPLAGYEETQYF. In nucleotides, the CDR3 is TGTGCCACCAGTGACCCTTTAGCGGGGTACGAGGAGACCCAGTACTTC.